This entry lists 13 T cell receptor beta chains sequenced from one sample in a study of T cells after yellow fever vaccination. TCRdb re-called the 5' RACE reads with MiXCR, one entry per CDR3 protein. This sample has more than 45,000 distinct CDR3 sequences, with approximately 5.5% found just once. The source material was PBMCs, either bulk or a sorted T-cell subset (CD4+, CD8+, memory, or dextramer-sorted; not recorded which), sampled on the day of the yellow fever booster vaccination. The source of these receptors is a man aged 18 to 35 who received the YFV17D yellow fever vaccine.

Ten or more counts support this clonotype. For the CDR3, the DNA is TGCGCCAGCAGCTTCAATAGCGGGGCGGGGACAGATACGCAGTATTTT. Protein product: CASSFNSGAGTDTQYF. This rearrangement joins TRBV5-1 to TRBJ2-3, with 8 bases that match TRBD2. The V gene end was trimmed by 2 bases and the J gene end by 3 bases; junction bases not matched to a gene: 8. Germline lookup yields CDR1 SGHRS and CDR2 YFSETQ. The length of the CDR3 is 16 residues.

This clonotype was found many times. This chain links TRBV7-2 with TRBJ1-6; D is uncertain. Germline V gives CDR1 SGHTA, CDR2 FQGNSA. V gave up 5 bases and J gave up 7 bases, with 18 bases separating them. The CDR3 consists of 16 residues. As DNA, the CDR3 is TGTGCCAGCAGCACCCCATACACGGTATCCAATTCACCCCTCCACTTT. Amino acids: CASSTPYTVSNSPLHF. The full variable domain, in which reference TRBV7-2 and TRBJ1-6 provide the parts outside the CDR3, is GAGVSQSPSNKVTEKGKDVELRCDPISGHTALYWYRQSLGQGLEFLIYFQGNSAPDKSGLPSDRFSAERTGGSVSTLTIQRTQQEDSAVYLCASSTPYTVSNSPLHFGNGTRLTVT.

A word on this clonotype: One base away lies a much larger clone, so this may be a sequencing read error. The chain combines TRBV6-5 with TRBJ2-7, with D unclear. Germline CDR1 and CDR2: MNHEY and SVGAGI. CDR3 size: 14 residues. V dropped 2 bases and J dropped 5 bases, with 13 bases sitting between them. CDR3: CASSYRKGIHEQYF. CDR3 nucleotide sequence: TGTGCCAGCAGTTACCGAAAGGGTATCCACGAGCAGTACTTC.

This clonotype was counted between two and nine times. This rearrangement joins TRBV29-1 to TRBJ2-5; TRBD2 is a possible D gene (6 bases). CDR1 SQVTM and CDR2 ANQGSEA come from the germline V gene. The CDR3 totals 18 residues. Trimming shortened V by 1 base and J by 5 bases, and 26 bases separated the two germline ends. The CDR3 region is CSVEGGGSAVRRWETQYF. The CDR3 DNA is TGCAGCGTTGAAGGTGGGGGGAGCGCAGTCCGTCGTTGGGAGACCCAGTACTTC. Supplemented by reference TRBV29-1 and TRBJ2-5, the full variable domain reads SAVISQKPSRDICQRGTSLTIQCQVDSQVTMMFWYRQQPGQSLTLIATANQGSEATYESGFVIDKFPISRPNLTFSTLTVSNMSPEDSSIYLCSVEGGGSAVRRWETQYFGPGTRLLVL.

This chain uses TRBV25-1 with TRBJ1-2; tentative D call: TRBD1 (5 bases). V shed 3 bases and J shed 6 bases, with 14 bases lying between them. The germline gives CDR1 MGHDK, CDR2 SYGVNS. This CDR3 comprises 14 residues. DNA of the CDR3: TGTGCCAGCAGTGAGGCCAGGGCGGCTCATGGCTACACCTTC. Translated, it gives CASSEARAAHGYTF.

This clonotype was counted ten times or more. The rearrangement joins TRBV29-1 to TRBJ1-6; TRBD1 is a possible D gene (6 bases). The CDR3 is 14 residues long. V shed 8 bases and J shed 4 bases, with 15 bases lying between them. Germline V lookup: CDR1 SQVTM, CDR2 ANQGSEA. The CDR3 DNA reads TGCAGCCGGTGGGGGGCGCTTTATAATTCACCCCTCCACTTT. Residues: CSRWGALYNSPLHF.

This clonotype was observed a handful of times. The J gene is TRBJ1-1, the V gene TRBV5-6; D is perhaps TRBD1 (6 bases). Germline CDR1 reads SGHDT; CDR2 reads YYEEEE. Trimming pared 6 bases from V and 0 bases from J, leaving 18 bases between. The CDR3 sequence is 16 residues long. CDR3 nucleotide sequence: TGTGCCAGCACTCCGGGACAATGGTTACTGAACACTGAAGCTTTCTTT. Amino acids: CASTPGQWLLNTEAFF.

This clonotype has at least ten counts. The gene calls are TRBV3-1 and TRBJ2-3; D remains unclear. The V end lost 4 bases, the J end lost 2 bases, and 4 bases lay between the germline ends. The CDR3 is made up of 12 amino acids. CDR1 LGHDT and CDR2 YNNKEL come from the germline V gene (reference sequence). The CDR3 here is CASSLYTDTQYF. The CDR3 DNA is TGTGCCAGCAGCCTATACACAGATACGCAGTATTTT.

The chain has TRBV16 and TRBJ1-2, with 10 bases lining up with TRBD1. Trimming cost V 0 bases and J 4 bases; bases outside gene matches: 5. Germline lookup yields CDR1 KGHSY and CDR2 FQNENV. The CDR3 length is 16 residues. The CDR3 loop is CASSQSLGTGVYGYTF. CDR3 bases: TGTGCCAGCAGCCAATCCTTAGGGACAGGGGTCTATGGCTACACCTTC.

Ten or more counts support this clonotype. The J gene is TRBJ1-1, the V gene TRBV9; perhaps TRBD1 as D (5 bases). Germline V gene sequence: CDR1 SGDLS, CDR2 YYNGEE. V lost 0 bases to trimming and J lost 5 bases, with 5 bases between them. The CDR3 extends over 12 amino acids. As DNA, the CDR3 is TGTGCCAGCAGCGTAGGGGGGACTGAAGCTTTCTTT. This sequence encodes CASSVGGTEAFF.

This clonotype was seen many times. The chain is built from TRBV29-1 and TRBJ2-1; D unresolved. This CDR3 spans 14 amino acids. V lost 0 bases and J 8 bases, leaving 14 bases between the germline ends. The germline V gene has CDR1 SQVTM and CDR2 ANQGSEA. CDR3 residues: CSVEDRVVAYEQFF. The CDR3 DNA follows: TGCAGCGTTGAAGATAGGGTTGTCGCCTATGAGCAGTTCTTC.

This clonotype was seen repeatedly, ten times or more. V and J are TRBV4-1 and TRBJ2-2; 8 bases match TRBD1. This CDR3 spans 18 amino acids. CDR1 and CDR2 from the germline V gene are MGHRA and YSYEKL. V dropped 0 bases and J dropped 2; count of bases not matched to a gene: 8. The CDR3 nucleotides are TGCGCCAGCAGCCAAGATCAGAGACAGGGGTCTAACACCGGGGAGCTGTTTTTT. Translating it yields CASSQDQRQGSNTGELFF.

The table lists this clonotype with many counts. One end of the junction fails to match germline, which may point to a read error. As DNA, the CDR3 is TGCGCCAGCAGTTTGGGCAGCCCACGGGAGCAGTACTTC. Protein product: CASSLGSPREQYF. This chain joins TRBV5-1 and TRBJ2-7; D is unresolved. Germline V lookup: CDR1 SGHRS, CDR2 YFSETQ. The CDR3 runs to 13 residues.